A single sample gave rise to the 3 T cell receptor beta chains below, sequenced in a study of blood T cell repertoires in COVID-19. Only in-frame clones appear in the TCRdb table, and some are missing; sequencing was by immunoSEQ multiplex PCR. The data show some 200,000 clones, roughly four fifths seen once. What was sequenced was peripheral blood. All receptors derive from a woman aged 40 to 50 with acute or convalescent COVID-19.

The genes are TRBV28 and TRBJ2-7, with D possibly matching TRBD2 (6 bases). This CDR3 comprises 15 residues. V was shortened by 1 base and J by 4 bases, with 14 bases between the two germline ends. Per the germline V gene, CDR1 is MDHEN and CDR2 is SYDVKM. As DNA, the CDR3 is TGTGCCAGCAGTTTATCTTCGGGAGTCTTTTACGAGCAGTACTTC. It translates to CASSLSSGVFYEQYF.

This chain connects TRBV18 to TRBJ2-7, with D tentatively TRBD2 (6 bases). The germline CDR1 and CDR2 sequences are KGHSH and LQKENI. V was cut by 3 bases and J by 7 bases, with 19 bases left in between. CDR3 length: 15 amino acids. CDR3 DNA: TGTGCCAGCTCACCCCAGGTGGGCTCGGCGGGGGAGCAGTACTTC. Protein sequence: CASSPQVGSAGEQYF.

V is TRBV6-1 and J is TRBJ1-6, with 7 nucleotides matching TRBD1. Germline CDR1 and CDR2: MNHNS and SASEGT. J lost 7 bases, V lost 2 bases, and 5 bases had no gene match. The CDR3 totals 15 residues. The CDR3 DNA sequence: TGTGCCAGCAGTGAACAGGGACAGACGAATTCACCCCTCCACTTT. Protein product: CASSEQGQTNSPLHF.